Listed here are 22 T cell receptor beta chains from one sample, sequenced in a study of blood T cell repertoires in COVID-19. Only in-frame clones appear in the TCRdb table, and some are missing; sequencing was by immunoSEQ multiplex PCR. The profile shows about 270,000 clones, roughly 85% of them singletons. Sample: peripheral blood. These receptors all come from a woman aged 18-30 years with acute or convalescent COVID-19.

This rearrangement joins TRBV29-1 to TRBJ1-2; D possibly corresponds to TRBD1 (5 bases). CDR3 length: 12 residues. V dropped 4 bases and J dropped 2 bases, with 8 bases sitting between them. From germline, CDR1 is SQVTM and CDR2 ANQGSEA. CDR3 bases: TGCAGCGTTGGGACAAAGAACTATGGCTACACCTTC. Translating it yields CSVGTKNYGYTF.

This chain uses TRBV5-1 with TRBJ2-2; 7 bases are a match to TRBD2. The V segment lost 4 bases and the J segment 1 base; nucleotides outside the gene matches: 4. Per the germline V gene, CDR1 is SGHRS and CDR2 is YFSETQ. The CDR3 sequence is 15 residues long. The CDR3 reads CASSQGLLNTGELFF. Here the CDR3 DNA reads TGCGCCAGCAGCCAGGGACTATTGAACACCGGGGAGCTGTTTTTT.

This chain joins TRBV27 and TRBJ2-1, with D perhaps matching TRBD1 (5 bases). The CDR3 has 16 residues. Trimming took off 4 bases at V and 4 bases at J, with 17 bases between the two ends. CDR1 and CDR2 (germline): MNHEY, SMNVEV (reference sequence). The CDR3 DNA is TGTGCCAGCAGTTCCCCAGAAAAGGGGCTGTACAATGAGCAGTTCTTC. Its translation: CASSSPEKGLYNEQFF.

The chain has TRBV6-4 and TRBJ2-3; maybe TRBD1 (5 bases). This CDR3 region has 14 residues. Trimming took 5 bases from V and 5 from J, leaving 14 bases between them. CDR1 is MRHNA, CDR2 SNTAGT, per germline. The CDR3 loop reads CASSQGLGEDTQYF. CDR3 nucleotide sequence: TGTGCCAGCAGTCAGGGCCTAGGGGAAGATACGCAGTATTTT.

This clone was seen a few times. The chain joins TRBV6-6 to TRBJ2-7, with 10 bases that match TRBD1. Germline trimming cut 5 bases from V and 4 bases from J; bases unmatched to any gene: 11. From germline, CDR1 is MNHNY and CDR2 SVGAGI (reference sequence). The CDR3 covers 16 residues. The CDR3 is CASSRSSGQGFYEQYF. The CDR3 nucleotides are TGTGCCAGCAGTCGAAGTTCGGGACAGGGGTTTTACGAGCAGTACTTC.

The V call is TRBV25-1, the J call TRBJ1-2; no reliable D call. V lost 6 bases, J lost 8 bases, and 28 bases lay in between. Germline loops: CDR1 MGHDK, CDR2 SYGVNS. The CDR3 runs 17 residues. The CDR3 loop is CASSSWAVDFGSRGYTF. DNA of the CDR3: TGTGCCAGCAGCTCATGGGCAGTTGACTTTGGGAGTAGAGGCTACACCTTC.

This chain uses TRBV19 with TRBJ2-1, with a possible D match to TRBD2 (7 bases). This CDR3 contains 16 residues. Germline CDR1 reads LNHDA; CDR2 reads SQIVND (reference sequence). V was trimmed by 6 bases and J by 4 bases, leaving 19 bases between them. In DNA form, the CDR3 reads TGTGCCAGTAGAAATGGGGGCAGCGGGAAATACAATGAGCAGTTCTTC. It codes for CASRNGGSGKYNEQFF.

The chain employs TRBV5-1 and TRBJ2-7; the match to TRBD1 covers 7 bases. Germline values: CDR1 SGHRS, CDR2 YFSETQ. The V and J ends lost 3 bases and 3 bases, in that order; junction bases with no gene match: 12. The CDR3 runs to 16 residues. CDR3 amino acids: CASSWGDRDRSYEQYF. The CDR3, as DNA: TGCGCCAGCAGCTGGGGAGACCGGGACAGAAGCTACGAGCAGTACTTC.

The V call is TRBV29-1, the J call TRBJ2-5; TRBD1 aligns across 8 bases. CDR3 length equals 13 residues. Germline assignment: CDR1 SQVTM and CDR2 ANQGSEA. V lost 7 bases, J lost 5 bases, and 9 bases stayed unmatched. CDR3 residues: CSAYRGMEETQYF. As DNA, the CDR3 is TGCAGCGCCTACAGGGGGATGGAGGAGACCCAGTACTTC.

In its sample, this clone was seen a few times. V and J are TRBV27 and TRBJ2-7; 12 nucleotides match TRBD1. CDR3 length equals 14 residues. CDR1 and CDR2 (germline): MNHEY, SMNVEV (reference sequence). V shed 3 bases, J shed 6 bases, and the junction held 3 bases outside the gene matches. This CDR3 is CASSFGTGGGEQYF. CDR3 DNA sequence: TGTGCCAGCAGTTTCGGGACAGGGGGCGGCGAGCAGTACTTC.

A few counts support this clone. The CDR3 bases are TGTGCCAGCAGCTTCGGACTAGCGGGGATGTCGTTCTTC. Its protein is CASSFGLAGMSFF. The chain is built from TRBV9 and TRBJ2-1; 12 nucleotides line up with TRBD2. V shed 4 bases and J 15 bases; nucleotides not matched to a gene: 8. CDR3 length equals 13 residues. Germline assignment: CDR1 SGDLS and CDR2 YYNGEE.

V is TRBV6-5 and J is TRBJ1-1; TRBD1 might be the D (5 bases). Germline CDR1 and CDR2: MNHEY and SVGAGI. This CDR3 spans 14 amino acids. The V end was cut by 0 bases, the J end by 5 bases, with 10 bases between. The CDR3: CASSYSPGLTEAFF. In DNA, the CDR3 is TGTGCCAGCAGTTACTCGCCAGGGCTAACTGAAGCTTTCTTT.

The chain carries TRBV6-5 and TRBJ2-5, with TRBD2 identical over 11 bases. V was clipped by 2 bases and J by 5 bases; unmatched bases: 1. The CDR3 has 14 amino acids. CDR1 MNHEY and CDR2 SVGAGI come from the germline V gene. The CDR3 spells CASSYGTSGETQYF. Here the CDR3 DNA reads TGTGCCAGCAGTTACGGGACTAGCGGCGAGACCCAGTACTTC.

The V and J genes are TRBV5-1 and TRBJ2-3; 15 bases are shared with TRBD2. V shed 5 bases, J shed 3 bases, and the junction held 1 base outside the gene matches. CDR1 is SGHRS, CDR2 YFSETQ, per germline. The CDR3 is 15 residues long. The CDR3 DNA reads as TGCGCCAGCAGAGGACTAGCGGGAGGGACAGATACGCAGTATTTT. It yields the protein CASRGLAGGTDTQYF. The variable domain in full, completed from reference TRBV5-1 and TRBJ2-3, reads KAGVTQTPRYLIKTRGQQVTLSCSPISGHRSVSWYQQTPGQGLQFLFEYFSETQRNKGNFPGRFSGRQFSNSRSEMNVSTLELGDSALYLCASRGLAGGTDTQYFGPGTRLTVL.

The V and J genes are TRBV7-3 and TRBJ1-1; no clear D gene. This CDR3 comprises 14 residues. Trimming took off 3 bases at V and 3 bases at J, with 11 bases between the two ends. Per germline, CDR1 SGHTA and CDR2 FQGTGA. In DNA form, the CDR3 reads TGTGCCAGCAGCTTGTACCGGTCGGACACTGAAGCTTTCTTT. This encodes CASSLYRSDTEAFF. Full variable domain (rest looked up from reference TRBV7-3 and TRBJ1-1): GAGVSQTPSNKVTEKGKYVELRCDPISGHTALYWYRQSLGQGPEFLIYFQGTGAADDSGLPNDRFFAVRPEGSVSTLKIQRTERGDSAVYLCASSLYRSDTEAFFGQGTRLTVV.

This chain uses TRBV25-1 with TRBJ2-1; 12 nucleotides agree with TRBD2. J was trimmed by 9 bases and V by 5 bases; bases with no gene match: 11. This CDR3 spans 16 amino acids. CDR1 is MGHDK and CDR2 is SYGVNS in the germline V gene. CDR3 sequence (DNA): TGTGCCAGCAGTTCCCAGTGGACTAGCGGGGCCTTTGAGCAGTTCTTC. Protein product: CASSSQWTSGAFEQFF.

The CDR3 region is CASSLSLVMEGRQYF. CDR3 sequence (DNA): TGTGCCAGCAGTTTATCGTTGGTGATGGAAGGGAGGCAGTATTTT. V usage is TRBV27 and J usage is TRBJ2-3; maybe TRBD2 (5 bases). The V and J ends lost 0 bases and 11 bases respectively, with 18 bases between them. The CDR3 sequence is 15 residues long. The germline CDR1 and CDR2 sequences are MNHEY and SMNVEV (reference sequence).

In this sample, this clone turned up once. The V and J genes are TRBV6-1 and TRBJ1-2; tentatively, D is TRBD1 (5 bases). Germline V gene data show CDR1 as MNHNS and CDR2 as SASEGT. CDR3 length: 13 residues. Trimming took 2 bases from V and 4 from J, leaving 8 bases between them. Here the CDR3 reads CASSEQGFYGYTF. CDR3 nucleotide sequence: TGTGCCAGCAGTGAACAGGGATTCTATGGCTACACCTTC.

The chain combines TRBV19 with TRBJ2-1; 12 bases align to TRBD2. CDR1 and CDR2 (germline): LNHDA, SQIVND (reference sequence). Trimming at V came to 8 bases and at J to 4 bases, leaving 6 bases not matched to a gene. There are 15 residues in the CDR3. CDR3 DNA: TGTGCCAGTCAACCTGGACTAGCGGGATACAATGAGCAGTTCTTC. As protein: CASQPGLAGYNEQFF.

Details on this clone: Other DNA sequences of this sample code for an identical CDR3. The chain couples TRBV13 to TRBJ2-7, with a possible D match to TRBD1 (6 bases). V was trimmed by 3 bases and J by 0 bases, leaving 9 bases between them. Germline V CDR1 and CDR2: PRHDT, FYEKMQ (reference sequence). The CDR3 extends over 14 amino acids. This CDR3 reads CASSFRDNSYEQYF. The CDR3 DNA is TGTGCCAGCAGCTTTAGGGACAACTCCTACGAGCAGTACTTC.

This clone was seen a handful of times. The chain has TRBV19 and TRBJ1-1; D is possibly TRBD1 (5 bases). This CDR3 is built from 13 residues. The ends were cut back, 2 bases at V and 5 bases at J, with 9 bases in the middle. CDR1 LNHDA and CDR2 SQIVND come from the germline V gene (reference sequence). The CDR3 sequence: CASSINRGTEAFF. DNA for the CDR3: TGTGCCAGTAGTATAAATAGGGGAACTGAAGCTTTCTTT. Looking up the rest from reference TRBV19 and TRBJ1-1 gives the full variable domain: DGGITQSPKYLFRKEGQNVTLSCEQNLNHDAMYWYRQDPGQGLRLIYYSQIVNDFQKGDIAEGYSVSREKKESFPLTVTSAQKNPTAFYLCASSINRGTEAFFGQGTRLTVV.

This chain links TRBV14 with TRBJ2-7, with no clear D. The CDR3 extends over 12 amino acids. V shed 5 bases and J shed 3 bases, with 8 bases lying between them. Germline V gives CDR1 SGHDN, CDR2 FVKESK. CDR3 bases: TGTGCCAGCAGCGAAACCGGCTACGAGCAGTACTTC. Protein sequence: CASSETGYEQYF.